This TCR beta chain is drawn from a study of blood T cell repertoires in COVID-19. Some clones are missing from TCRdb's copy, which holds only in-frame ones; the method was immunoSEQ multiplex PCR. The table lists approximately 150,000 clones, roughly four fifths of them singletons, with 1.5% to 2% in the top ten. There are 14 residues in the CDR3. The V gene's germline CDR1 is MDHEN and CDR2 SYDVKM. Trimming shortened V by 3 bases and J by 6 bases, and 14 bases separated the two germline ends. This clone was counted only a few times. Sample: peripheral blood. The TCR comes from a human donor in a cohort sampled during active COVID-19. This chain connects TRBV28 to TRBJ1-1; the D is unclear. In nucleotides, the CDR3 is TGTGCCAGCAGTTTCGCCGGAGGGATCGCTGAAGCTTTCTTT. It is translated as CASSFAGGIAEAFF.